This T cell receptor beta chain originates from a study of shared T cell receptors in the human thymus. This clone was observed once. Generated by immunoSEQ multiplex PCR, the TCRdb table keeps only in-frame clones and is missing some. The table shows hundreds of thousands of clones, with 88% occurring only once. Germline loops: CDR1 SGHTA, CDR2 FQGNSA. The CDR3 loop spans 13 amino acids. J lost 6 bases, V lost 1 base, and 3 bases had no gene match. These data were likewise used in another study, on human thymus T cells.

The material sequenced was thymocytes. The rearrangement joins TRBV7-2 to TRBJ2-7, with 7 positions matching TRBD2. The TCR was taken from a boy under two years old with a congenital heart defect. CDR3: CASSLGLAGEQYF. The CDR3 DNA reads TGTGCCAGCAGCTTAGGACTAGCAGGCGAGCAGTACTTC.